This is a list of T cell receptor beta chains from one sample in a study of T cell responses to AZD1222 COVID-19 vaccine. The protocol was immunoSEQ multiplex PCR, while the TCRdb copy is restricted to in-frame clones and leaves out a portion. The table includes about 200,000 clones, around 88% detected once. Sequenced material: peripheral blood, taken on day 0 of AZD1222 vaccination. The receptors were gathered from an adult in good health. CDR3s include the opening cysteine and the closing phenylalanine or tryptophan. A D gene is named only where the DNA matches it firmly. Expanded clones are given a class, and other clones once, few, many or no size at all.

TRBV28,.,TRBJ1-2,TRBD1,TGTGCCAGCAGCCAGGGGGGGTTGGGCTACACCTTC,CASSQGGLGYTF
TRBV5-4,once,TRBJ2-1,TRBD2,TGTGCCAGCAGTGCCCTAGCGGAGCACAATGAGCAGTTCTTC,CASSALAEHNEQFF
TRBV24-1,few,TRBJ1-1,TRBD1,TGTGCCACCAGTATGACAGGGAAGTTTCGTAGGAACACTGAAGCTTTCTTT,CATSMTGKFRRNTEAFF
TRBV11-3,.,TRBJ1-1,.,TGTGCCAGCAGCTTAGGAGGGAACACTGAAGCTTTCTTT,CASSLGGNTEAFF
TRBV6-5,.,TRBJ2-7,.,TGTGCCAGCAGTCTCGGACAGTCCTACGAGCAGTACTTC,CASSLGQSYEQYF
TRBV7-2,.,TRBJ1-3,.,TGTGCCAGCAGCTTAGCAGGGCATGTCTCTGGAAACACCATATATTTT,CASSLAGHVSGNTIYF
TRBV6-6,few,TRBJ1-2,.,TGTGCCAGCAGTTCCCCCTCAATCGGGAAGTATGGCTACACCTTC,CASSSPSIGKYGYTF
TRBV2,few,TRBJ1-1,.,TGTGCCACCCAAAAGGGGCAGACGAACACTGAAGCTTTCTTT,CATQKGQTNTEAFF
TRBV29-1,.,TRBJ1-1,TRBD1,TGCAGCGTTCAGTTATCAGGGGGCCACACTGAAGCTTTCTTT,CSVQLSGGHTEAFF
TRBV9,.,TRBJ1-5,.,TGTGCCAGCAGCGTAGGGCAGGGCGGACAGCCCCAGCATTTT,CASSVGQGGQPQHF